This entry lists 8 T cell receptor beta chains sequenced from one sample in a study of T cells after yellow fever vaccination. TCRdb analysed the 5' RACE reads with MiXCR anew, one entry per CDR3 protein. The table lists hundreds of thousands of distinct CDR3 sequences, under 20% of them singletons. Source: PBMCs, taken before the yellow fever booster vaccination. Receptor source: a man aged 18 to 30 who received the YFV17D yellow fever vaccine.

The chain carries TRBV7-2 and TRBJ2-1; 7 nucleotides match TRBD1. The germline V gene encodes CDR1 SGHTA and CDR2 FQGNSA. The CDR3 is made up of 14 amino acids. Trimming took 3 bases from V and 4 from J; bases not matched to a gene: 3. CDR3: CASSFDRVYNEQFF. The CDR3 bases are TGTGCCAGCAGCTTTGACAGGGTGTACAATGAGCAGTTCTTC. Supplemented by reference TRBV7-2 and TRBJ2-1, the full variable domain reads GAGVSQSPSNKVTEKGKDVELRCDPISGHTALYWYRQSLGQGLEFLIYFQGNSAPDKSGLPSDRFSAERTGGSVSTLTIQRTQQEDSAVYLCASSFDRVYNEQFFGPGTRLTVL.

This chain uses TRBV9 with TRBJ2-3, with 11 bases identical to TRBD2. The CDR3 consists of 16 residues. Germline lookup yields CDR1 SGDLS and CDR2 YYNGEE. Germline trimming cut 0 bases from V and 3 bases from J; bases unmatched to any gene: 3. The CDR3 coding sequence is TGTGCCAGCAGCGTAGTAGCGGGGGGGCTGACAGATACGCAGTATTTT. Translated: CASSVVAGGLTDTQYF.

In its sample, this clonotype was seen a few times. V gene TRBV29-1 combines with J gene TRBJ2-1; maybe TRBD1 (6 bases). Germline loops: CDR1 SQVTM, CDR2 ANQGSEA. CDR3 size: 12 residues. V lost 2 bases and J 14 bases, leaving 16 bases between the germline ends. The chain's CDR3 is CSVETYGQLKFF. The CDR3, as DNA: TGCAGCGTTGAAACGTACGGACAGTTAAAGTTCTTC.

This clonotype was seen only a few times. CDR3 sequence: CASSYRRGGARDTQYF. The CDR3, as DNA: TGTGCCAGCAGCTACCGACGCGGGGGGGCGAGAGATACGCAGTATTTT. V and J are TRBV6-5 and TRBJ2-3, with 9 bases aligning to TRBD2. The length of the CDR3 is 16 residues. The germline CDR1 and CDR2 sequences are MNHEY and SVGAGI. Trimming cost V 6 bases and J 5 bases; bases outside gene matches: 12.

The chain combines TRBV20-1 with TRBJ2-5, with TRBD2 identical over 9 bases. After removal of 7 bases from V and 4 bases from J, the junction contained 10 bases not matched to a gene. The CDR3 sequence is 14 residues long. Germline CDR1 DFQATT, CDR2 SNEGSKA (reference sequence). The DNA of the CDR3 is TGCAGTGTCCTTAGCGGGGGTAACGGAGAGACCCAGTACTTC. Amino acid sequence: CSVLSGGNGETQYF.

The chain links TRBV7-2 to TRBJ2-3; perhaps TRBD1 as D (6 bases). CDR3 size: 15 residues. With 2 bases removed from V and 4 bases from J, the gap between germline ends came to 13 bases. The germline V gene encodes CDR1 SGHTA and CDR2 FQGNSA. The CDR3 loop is CASSLSRGTADTQYF. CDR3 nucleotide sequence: TGTGCCAGCAGCTTAAGCAGGGGTACGGCAGATACGCAGTATTTT.

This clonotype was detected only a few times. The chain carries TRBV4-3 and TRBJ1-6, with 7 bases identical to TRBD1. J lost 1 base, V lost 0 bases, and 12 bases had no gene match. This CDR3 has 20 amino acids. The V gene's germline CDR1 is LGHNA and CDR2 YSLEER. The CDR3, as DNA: TGCGCCAGCAGCCAAGAGCGGGAGGGGGCCCGGGGATCCTATAATTCACCCCTCCACTTT. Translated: CASSQEREGARGSYNSPLHF.

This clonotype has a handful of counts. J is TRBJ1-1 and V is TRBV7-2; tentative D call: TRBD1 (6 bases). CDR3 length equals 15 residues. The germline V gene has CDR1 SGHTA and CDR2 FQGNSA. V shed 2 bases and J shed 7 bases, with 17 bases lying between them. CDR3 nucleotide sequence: TGTGCCAGCAGCTTATGGCAGGGGCTTAACGATGAAGCTTTCTTT. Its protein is CASSLWQGLNDEAFF.